This is a list of T cell receptor beta chains from one sample in a study of blood T cell repertoires in COVID-19. Profiled with immunoSEQ multiplex PCR; TCRdb holds only in-frame clones, not every one. The table records 200,000 to 250,000 clones, about nine tenths of them present only once. The specimen was PBMCs or T cells enriched from blood (not recorded which). The receptors were sampled from a woman aged 30 to 39 with acute COVID-19. Each CDR3 is given with its conserved first and last residue. D genes are given only for firm matches. Where a row states a size, it is once, few, many or the class of an expanded clone; other rows omit it.

V: TRBV4-3; J: TRBJ2-5; size: -; D: TRBD2; CDR3: CASSQALAFSETQYF; DNA: TGCGCCAGCAGCCAAGCACTAGCGTTCAGCGAGACCCAGTACTTC
V: TRBV2; J: TRBJ2-2; size: -; D: -; CDR3: CASRTPSGNTGELFF; DNA: TGTGCCAGCAGGACCCCAAGCGGGAACACCGGGGAGCTGTTTTTT
V: TRBV14; J: TRBJ2-5; size: -; D: TRBD2; CDR3: CASSQRLAGEIGKTQYF; DNA: TGTGCCAGCAGCCAACGACTAGCGGGGGAGATTGGAAAGACCCAGTACTTC
V: TRBV7-2; J: TRBJ2-1; size: -; D: -; CDR3: CASSSITGIFYNEQFF; DNA: TGTGCCAGCAGCTCCATTACAGGGATTTTCTACAATGAGCAGTTCTTC
V: TRBV4-1; J: TRBJ2-5; size: -; D: -; CDR3: CASSLSLQETQYF; DNA: TGCGCCAGCAGCCTCTCTCTCCAAGAGACCCAGTACTTC
V: TRBV4-3; J: TRBJ1-1; size: once; D: -; CDR3: CASSQGRAEPFF; DNA: TGCGCCAGCAGCCAAGGGCGGGCCGAACCTTTCTTT
V: TRBV19; J: TRBJ2-1; size: -; D: -; CDR3: CASSPRGTPGEQFF; DNA: TGTGCCAGTAGTCCAAGGGGGACCCCGGGTGAGCAGTTCTTC
V: TRBV5-6; J: TRBJ2-1; size: -; D: TRBD2; CDR3: CASSLALAGNNEQFF; DNA: TGTGCCAGCAGCTTGGCACTAGCGGGGAACAATGAGCAGTTCTTC
V: TRBV11-2; J: TRBJ1-6; size: -; D: -; CDR3: CASSLQRVGESPLHF; DNA: TGTGCCAGCAGCTTACAGAGGGTCGGAGAATCACCCCTCCACTTT
V: TRBV28; J: TRBJ2-7; size: -; D: -; CDR3: CASSSPVPLSSYEQYF; DNA: TGTGCCAGCAGTTCTCCAGTACCCTTGTCATCCTACGAGCAGTACTTC
V: TRBV19; J: TRBJ1-1; size: -; D: -; CDR3: CASSQTGTFTEAFF; DNA: TGTGCCAGTAGTCAAACAGGGACCTTCACTGAAGCTTTCTTT
V: TRBV7-9; J: TRBJ1-5; size: -; D: TRBD1; CDR3: CASSSTGSGQPQHF; DNA: TGTGCCAGCAGCTCGACAGGGTCAGGTCAGCCCCAGCATTTT
V: TRBV2; J: TRBJ2-1; size: -; D: TRBD1; CDR3: CASNADRAGTDNEQFF; DNA: TGTGCCAGCAATGCGGACAGGGCTGGAACCGACAATGAGCAGTTCTTC
V: TRBV28; J: TRBJ2-1; size: -; D: -; CDR3: CASSLWGNNEQFF; DNA: TGTGCCAGCAGTTTATGGGGCAACAATGAGCAGTTCTTC
V: TRBV19; J: TRBJ2-5; size: -; D: TRBD1; CDR3: CASSTTGRMEETQYF; DNA: TGTGCCAGTAGTACGACAGGGCGGATGGAAGAGACCCAGTACTTC
V: TRBV9; J: TRBJ2-2; size: -; D: TRBD2; CDR3: CASRPRLAETGELFF; DNA: TGTGCCAGCAGGCCTCGACTAGCGGAGACCGGGGAGCTGTTTTTT
V: TRBV15; J: TRBJ2-3; size: -; D: TRBD1; CDR3: CATSRDRRTGADTQYF; DNA: TGTGCCACCAGCAGAGATAGGAGGACAGGGGCAGATACGCAGTATTTT
V: TRBV7-8; J: TRBJ2-7; size: -; D: TRBD2; CDR3: CASSKTSGSYEQYF; DNA: TGTGCCAGCAGCAAAACTAGCGGTTCCTACGAGCAGTACTTC
V: TRBV5-1; J: TRBJ2-4; size: -; D: -; CDR3: CASSLASGAAKNIQYF; DNA: TGCGCCAGCAGCTTGGCGAGCGGTGCGGCCAAAAACATTCAGTACTTC
V: TRBV5-1; J: TRBJ1-3; size: -; D: TRBD1; CDR3: CASSLNTQGSDSGNTIYF; DNA: TGCGCCAGCAGCTTAAACACACAGGGGTCGGACTCTGGAAACACCATATATTTT
V: TRBV7-2; J: TRBJ2-1; size: few; D: TRBD2; CDR3: CASSRTGTSGRYEQFF; DNA: TGTGCCAGCAGCCGGACCGGGACTAGCGGGAGGTATGAGCAGTTCTTC
V: TRBV19; J: TRBJ1-2; size: -; D: -; CDR3: CASASGPHGYTF; DNA: TGTGCCAGTGCCTCAGGGCCCCATGGCTACACCTTC
V: TRBV4-1; J: TRBJ2-1; size: -; D: TRBD1; CDR3: CASDPGGRRSYNEQFF; DNA: TGCGCCAGCGATCCAGGGGGCAGGAGGTCCTACAATGAGCAGTTCTTC